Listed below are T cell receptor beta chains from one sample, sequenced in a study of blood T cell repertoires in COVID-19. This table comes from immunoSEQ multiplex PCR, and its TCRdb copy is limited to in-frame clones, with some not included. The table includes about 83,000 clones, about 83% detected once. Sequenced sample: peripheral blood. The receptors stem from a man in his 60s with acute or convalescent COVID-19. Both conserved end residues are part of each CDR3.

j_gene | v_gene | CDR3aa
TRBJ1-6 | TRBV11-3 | CASNNTSSYNSPLHF
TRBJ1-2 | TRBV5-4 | CASEDRGDVGYTF
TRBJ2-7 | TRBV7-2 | CASSPRTEGGQYF
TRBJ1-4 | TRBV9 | CASSVADSGKLFF
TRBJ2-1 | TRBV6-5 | CASAQGTFFNEQFF
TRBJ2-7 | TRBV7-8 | CASSPPARDEQYF
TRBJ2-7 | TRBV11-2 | CASSLGAPYEQYF
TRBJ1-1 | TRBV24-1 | CATSDSAVGLYTEAFF
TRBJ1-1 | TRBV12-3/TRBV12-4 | CASSLLSETEAFF
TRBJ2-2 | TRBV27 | CASSSATSPGELFF
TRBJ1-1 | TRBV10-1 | CASSERGQGNTEAFF
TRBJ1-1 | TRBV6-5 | CASSPMGQGTEAFF
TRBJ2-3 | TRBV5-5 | CASSLDHRGLVADTQYF
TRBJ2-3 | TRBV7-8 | CASSLDGGSTDTQYF
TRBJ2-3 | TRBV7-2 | CASSLASGGATDTQYF
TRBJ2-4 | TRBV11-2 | CASSLGSGRGKNIQYF
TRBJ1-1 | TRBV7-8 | CASSPRTRARRTEAFF
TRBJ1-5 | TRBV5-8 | CASSPGQGRQPQHF
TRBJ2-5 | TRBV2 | CATHPNNQGQETQYF
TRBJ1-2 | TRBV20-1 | CSASGWGRGNYGYTF
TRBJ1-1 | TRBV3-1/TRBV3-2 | CASRLTDGSNTEAFF
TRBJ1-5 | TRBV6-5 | CASNSYGGRQPQHF
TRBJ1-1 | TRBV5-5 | CASSLGWGRTTEAFF
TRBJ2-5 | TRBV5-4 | CASSPGASQETQYF
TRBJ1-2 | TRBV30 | CAWSVPSYGYTF
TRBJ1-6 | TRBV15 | CATSGEDRGSSPLHF
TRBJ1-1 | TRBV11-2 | CASSLGQGQAFF
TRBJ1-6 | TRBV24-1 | CATSLGWATRFPLDNSPLHF
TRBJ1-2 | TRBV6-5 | CASSTGITNYGYTF
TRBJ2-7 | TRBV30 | CACGYYEQYF
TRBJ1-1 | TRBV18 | CASSPAGGILNTEAFF
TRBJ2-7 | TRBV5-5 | CASSLLGQGSYEQYF
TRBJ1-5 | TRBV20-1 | CSASGATRAGSQPQHF
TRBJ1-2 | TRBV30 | CAWSVRGGGYTF
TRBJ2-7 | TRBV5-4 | CASSLGGTDQYEQYF
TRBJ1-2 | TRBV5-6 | CASGLRPADNYGYTF
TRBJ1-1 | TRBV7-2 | CASSLEYVQMNTEAFF
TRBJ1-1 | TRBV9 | CASSVQGTGRAFF
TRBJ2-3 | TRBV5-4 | CASSPGLAPPDTQYF
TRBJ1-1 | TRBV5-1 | CASSRDIRDTEAFF